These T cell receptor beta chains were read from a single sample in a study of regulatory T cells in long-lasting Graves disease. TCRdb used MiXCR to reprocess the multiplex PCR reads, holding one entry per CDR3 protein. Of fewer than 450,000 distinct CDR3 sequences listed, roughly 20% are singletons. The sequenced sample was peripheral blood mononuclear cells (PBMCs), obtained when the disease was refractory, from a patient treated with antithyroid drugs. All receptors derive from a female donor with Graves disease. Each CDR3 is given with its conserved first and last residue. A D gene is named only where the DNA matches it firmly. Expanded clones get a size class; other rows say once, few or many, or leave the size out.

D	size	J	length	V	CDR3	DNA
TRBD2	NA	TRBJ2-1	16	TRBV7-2	CASSWGGGSSYNEQFF	TGTGCCAGCAGCTGGGGTGGCGGGAGCTCCTACAATGAGCAGTTCTTC
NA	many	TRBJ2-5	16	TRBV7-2	CASSLARASPQETQYF	TGTGCCAGCAGCTTAGCTAGGGCTAGCCCGCAAGAGACCCAGTACTTC
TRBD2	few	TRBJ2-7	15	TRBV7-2	CASSLAGGEPYEQYF	TGTGCCAGCAGCTTAGCGGGGGGGGAGCCCTACGAGCAGTACTTC
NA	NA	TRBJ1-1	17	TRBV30	CAWRVGDRRKMRTEAFF	TGTGCCTGGAGGGTAGGGGACCGAAGAAAAATGAGGACTGAAGCTTTCTTT
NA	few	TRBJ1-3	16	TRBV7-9	CASSLGAGGSGNTIYF	TGTGCTAGCAGCTTAGGAGCAGGCGGCTCTGGAAACACCATATATTTT
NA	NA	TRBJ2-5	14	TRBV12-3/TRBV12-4	CASSFGPRGGTQYF	TGTGCCAGCAGTTTCGGACCGCGAGGTGGGACCCAGTACTTC
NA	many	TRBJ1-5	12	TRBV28	CASSGGLWPQHF	TGTGCCAGCAGCGGGGGATTGTGGCCCCAGCATTTT
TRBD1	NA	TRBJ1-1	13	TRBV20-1	CSARVTGWTEAFF	TGCAGTGCTAGAGTGACAGGGTGGACTGAAGCTTTCTTT
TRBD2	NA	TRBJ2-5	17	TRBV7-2	CASSFSSSGSSRETQYF	TGTGCCAGCAGCTTTTCATCTAGCGGGAGTTCACGGGAGACCCAGTACTTC
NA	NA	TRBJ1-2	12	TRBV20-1	CSAMGGVGGYTF	TGCAGTGCTATGGGTGGAGTGGGAGGCTACACCTTC
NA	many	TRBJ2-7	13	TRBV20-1	CSATYDASYEQYF	TGCAGTGCTACATACGACGCCAGCTACGAGCAGTACTTC
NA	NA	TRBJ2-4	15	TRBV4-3	CASSQDRVISSIQYF	TGCGCCAGCAGCCAAGATAGGGTGATTTCGAGCATTCAGTACTTC
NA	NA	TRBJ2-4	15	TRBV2	CASRDQGSAKNIQYF	TGTGCCAGCAGGGATCAGGGGTCAGCCAAAAACATTCAGTACTTC
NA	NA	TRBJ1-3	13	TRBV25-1	CASSGPMGNTIYF	TGTGCCAGCAGCGGACCCATGGGAAACACCATATATTTT
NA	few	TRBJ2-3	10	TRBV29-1	CSVAIDTQYF	TGCAGCGTTGCTATTGATACGCAGTATTTT
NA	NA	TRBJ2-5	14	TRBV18	CASSPIRAEETQYF	TGTGCCAGCTCACCAATCCGGGCAGAAGAGACCCAGTACTTC
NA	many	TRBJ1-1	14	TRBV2	CASSEGARNTEAFF	TGTGCCAGCAGTGAAGGGGCGAGGAACACTGAAGCTTTCTTT
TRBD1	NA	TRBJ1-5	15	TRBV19	CASRGTDSIFQPQHF	TGTGCCAGTAGGGGGACAGACTCTATTTTTCAGCCCCAGCATTTT
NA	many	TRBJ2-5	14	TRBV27	CASSLKRVSETQYF	TGTGCCAGCAGTTTGAAGAGGGTCTCGGAGACCCAGTACTTC
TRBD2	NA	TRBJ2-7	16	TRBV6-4	CASSYIPGLAGYEQYF	TGTGCCAGCAGTTACATTCCGGGACTAGCGGGATACGAGCAGTACTTC
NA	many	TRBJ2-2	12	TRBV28	CASSLMGRGLFF	TGTGCCAGCAGTTTGATGGGGCGCGGGCTGTTTTTT
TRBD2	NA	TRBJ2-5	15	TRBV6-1	CASSPAAGIGETQYF	TGTGCCAGCAGTCCCGCAGCGGGAATAGGAGAGACCCAGTACTTC
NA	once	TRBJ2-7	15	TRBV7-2	CASSSSAGHRYEQYF	TGTGCCAGCAGCTCCTCGGCGGGACACCGGTACGAGCAGTACTTC
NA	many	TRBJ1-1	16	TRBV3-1	CASSPVTLQANTEAFF	TGTGCCAGCAGTCCCGTTACCCTACAGGCGAACACTGAAGCTTTCTTT
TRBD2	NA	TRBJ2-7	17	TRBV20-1	CSASWVGLAGLFHEQYF	TGCAGTGCTTCTTGGGTTGGGTTAGCGGGCCTGTTCCACGAGCAGTACTTC
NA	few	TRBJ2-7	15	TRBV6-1	CASSETGHPSYEQYF	TGTGCCAGCAGTGAGACAGGTCACCCCTCCTACGAGCAGTACTTC
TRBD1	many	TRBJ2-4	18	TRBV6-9	CASSYSRQGTLAKNIQYF	TGTGCCAGCAGTTACTCCCGACAGGGGACCCTAGCCAAAAACATTCAGTACTTC
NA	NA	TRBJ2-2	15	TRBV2	CASSLSWGNAGELFF	TGTGCCAGCAGCTTAAGTTGGGGGAATGCCGGGGAGCTGTTTTTT
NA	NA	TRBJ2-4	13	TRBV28	CASSPGLLHLQYF	TGTGCCAGCAGCCCGGGCCTCCTCCACCTTCAGTACTTC
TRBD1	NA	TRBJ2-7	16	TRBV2	CASSDHRDRPSYEQYF	TGTGCCAGCAGTGACCACCGGGACAGACCCTCCTACGAGCAGTACTTC
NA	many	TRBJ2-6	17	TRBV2	CASSGSGPPVGANVLTF	TGTGCCAGCAGTGGGTCAGGGCCGCCCGTCGGGGCCAACGTCCTGACTTTC
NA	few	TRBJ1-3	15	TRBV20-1	CSARDPGSSGNTIYF	TGCAGTGCTAGAGACCCCGGGTCCTCTGGAAACACCATATATTTT
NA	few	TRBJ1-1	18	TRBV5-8	CASSLSLTGTPLWREAFF	TGTGCCAGCAGCTTGTCGTTAACAGGGACCCCTCTTTGGCGTGAAGCTTTCTTT
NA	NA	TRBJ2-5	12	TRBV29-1	CSVASNQETQYF	TGCAGCGTAGCGTCGAACCAAGAGACCCAGTACTTC
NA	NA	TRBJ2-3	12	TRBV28	CASGRLTDTQYF	TGTGCCAGCGGTCGGTTGACAGATACGCAGTATTTT
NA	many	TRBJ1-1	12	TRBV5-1	CASTGVATEAFF	TGCGCCAGCACAGGGGTTGCCACTGAAGCTTTCTTT
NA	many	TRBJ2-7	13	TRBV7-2	CASRSSVSYEQYF	TGTGCCAGCAGATCTAGTGTCTCCTACGAGCAGTACTTC
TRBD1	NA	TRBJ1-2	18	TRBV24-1	CATLGGEGDREKRNGYTF	TGTGCCACCCTCGGAGGTGAAGGGGACAGGGAGAAGCGTAATGGCTACACCTTC
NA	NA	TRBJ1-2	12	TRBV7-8	CASSLLTGGYTF	TGTGCCAGCAGCTTACTTACGGGGGGCTACACCTTC
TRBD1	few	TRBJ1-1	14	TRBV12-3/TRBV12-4	CASSPAGTGQEAFF	TGTGCCAGCAGCCCAGCCGGGACAGGCCAGGAGGCTTTCTTT
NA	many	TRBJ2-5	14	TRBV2	CASSDWAGQETQYF	TGTGCCAGCAGTGATTGGGCGGGGCAAGAGACCCAGTACTTC
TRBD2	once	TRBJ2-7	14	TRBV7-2	CASSLSGSAYEQYF	TGTGCCAGCAGCTTAAGCGGGAGTGCCTACGAGCAGTACTTC
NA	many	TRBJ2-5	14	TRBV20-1	CSATPPGGVETQYF	TGCAGTGCTACTCCGCCAGGAGGGGTGGAGACCCAGTACTTC
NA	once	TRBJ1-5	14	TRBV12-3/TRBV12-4	CASSATGSNQPQHF	TGTGCCAGCAGTGCCACGGGGAGCAATCAGCCCCAGCATTTT
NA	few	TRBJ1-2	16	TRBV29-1	CSVVGGWFEGLDGYTF	TGCAGCGTTGTGGGAGGGTGGTTCGAGGGGCTAGATGGCTACACCTTC
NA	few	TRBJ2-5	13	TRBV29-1	CSAAGDSGETQYF	TGCAGCGCCGCGGGGGACAGTGGAGAGACCCAGTACTTC
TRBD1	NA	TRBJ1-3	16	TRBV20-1	CSARGTGANSGNTIYF	TGCAGTGCTAGAGGGACAGGGGCCAACTCTGGAAACACCATATATTTT
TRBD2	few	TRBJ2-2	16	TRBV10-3	CASEQSGRRNIGELFF	TGTGCCAGCGAGCAAAGCGGGAGACGGAACATCGGGGAGCTGTTTTTT
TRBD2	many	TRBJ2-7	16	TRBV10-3	CAISETSGSSPYEQYF	TGTGCCATCAGTGAGACTAGCGGGAGCTCCCCCTACGAGCAGTACTTC
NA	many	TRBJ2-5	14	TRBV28	CASSLFGPGGTQYF	TGTGCCAGCAGTTTATTCGGCCCCGGAGGGACCCAGTACTTC
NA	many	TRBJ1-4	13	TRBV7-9	CASSSRDNEKLFF	TGTGCCAGCAGCTCCAGGGATAATGAAAAACTGTTTTTT
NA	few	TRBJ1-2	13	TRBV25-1	CASSEGFRSGYTF	TGTGCCAGCAGTGAAGGGTTCCGGAGTGGCTACACCTTC
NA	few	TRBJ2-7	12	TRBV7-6	CASSAQDYEQYF	TGTGCCAGCAGCGCACAGGACTACGAGCAGTACTTC
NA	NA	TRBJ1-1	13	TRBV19	CASSIDGTLRAFF	TGTGCCAGTAGTATAGACGGGACCTTAAGGGCTTTCTTT
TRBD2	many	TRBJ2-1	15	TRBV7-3	CASSATSGAYNEQFF	TGTGCCAGCAGCGCGACTAGCGGAGCCTACAATGAGCAGTTCTTC